The 23 T cell receptor beta chains reported below all come from one sample, sequenced in a study of OX40 agonist ivuxolimab in advanced cancers. Library generation was performed with the immunoSEQ multiplex PCR assay. Held by TCRdb, this immuneACCESS table contains in-frame sequences only and omits some clones. Under half of the omission traces to an unresolved V gene where checked; the cause of the rest is unknown. The sample table shows some 67,000 clones, and more than 65% are seen once. The top ten hold about 5.5% of the sample. Material: CD4+ or CD8+ T cells sorted from blood, obtained in a trial of the OX40 agonist ivuxolimab. These receptor sequences come from an adult with an advanced solid tumor such as melanoma, head and neck, liver or kidney cancer.

The gene calls are TRBV11-3 and TRBJ2-1, with 11 bases lining up with TRBD2. Germline V gene data show CDR1 as SGHNT and CDR2 as YENEEA. J gave up 15 bases and V 1 base, and 5 bases lay outside the gene matches. CDR3 length: 13 amino acids. The CDR3 nucleotides read TGTGCCAGCAGCTTAGCTAGCGGGAGGAGAAGGTTCTTC. The encoded protein is CASSLASGRRRFF.

V is TRBV11-2 and J is TRBJ2-7, with 10 bases fitting TRBD1. Germline CDR1 and CDR2: SGHAT and FQNNGV. The CDR3 is 14 residues long. V shed 3 bases, J shed 4 bases, and the junction held 3 bases outside the gene matches. CDR3 sequence (DNA): TGTGCCAGCAGCTTCGGACAGGGGGGGTACGAGCAGTACTTC. Protein sequence: CASSFGQGGYEQYF.

The V gene is TRBV27, the J gene TRBJ2-6; D might be TRBD2 (5 bases). Germline V CDR1 and CDR2: MNHEY, SMNVEV (reference sequence). The V end lost 2 bases, the J end lost 0 bases, and 17 bases lay between the germline ends. This CDR3 is built from 19 residues. The CDR3 protein is CASSLIRIALTSGANVLTF. In DNA form, the CDR3 reads TGTGCCAGCAGTTTAATAAGGATAGCGCTGACCTCTGGGGCCAACGTCCTGACTTTC.

CDR3 loop: CASSGRVGGANVLTF. In nucleotides, the CDR3 is TGTGCCAGCAGTGGCCGGGTTGGTGGGGCCAACGTCCTGACTTTC. V gene TRBV7-3 combines with J gene TRBJ2-6, with D unclear. V lost 6 bases and J lost 3, with 12 bases in between. This CDR3 comprises 15 residues. CDR1 SGHTA and CDR2 FQGTGA come from the germline V gene. Full variable domain (rest looked up from reference TRBV7-3 and TRBJ2-6): GAGVSQTPSNKVTEKGKYVELRCDPISGHTALYWYRQSLGQGPEFLIYFQGTGAADDSGLPNDRFFAVRPEGSVSTLKIQRTERGDSAVYLCASSGRVGGANVLTFGAGSRLTVL.

This chain uses TRBV7-8 with TRBJ2-5; 8 bases fit TRBD1. CDR1 is SGHVS, CDR2 FQNEAQ, per germline. V shed 2 bases and J 1 base; nucleotides not matched to a gene: 12. This CDR3 contains 18 residues. CDR3 protein: CASSLRLMIRGPQETQYF. As DNA, the CDR3 is TGTGCCAGCAGCTTAAGGTTGATGATCAGGGGGCCCCAAGAGACCCAGTACTTC. Full variable domain (missing parts from reference TRBV7-8 and TRBJ2-5): GAGVSQSPRYKVAKRGQDVALRCDPISGHVSLFWYQQALGQGPEFLTYFQNEAQLDKSGLPSDRFFAERPEGSVSTLKIQRTQQEDSAVYLCASSLRLMIRGPQETQYFGPGTRLLVL.

The CDR3 loop is CASSFEGSQPQHF. CDR3 bases: TGTGCCAGCAGTTTCGAGGGCTCCCAGCCCCAGCATTTT. The chain joins TRBV7-2 to TRBJ1-5, with D hard to call. The CDR3 runs 13 residues. In germline, CDR1 is SGHTA, CDR2 FQGNSA. V was cut by 6 bases and J by 7 bases, with 13 bases left in between.

In this sample, this clone turned up once. The chain joins TRBV21-1 to TRBJ2-1; the tabulated D call, TRBD1, remains unverified against the DNA. TRBV21-1 is marked as a pseudogene. The CDR3 is 15 residues long. For the CDR3, the DNA is TGTGCCAGCAGCAGTCGGGATTTGGGACACAATGGGCAGTTCTTC. Translated: CASSSRDLGHNGQFF.

This clone was detected once. The chain uses TRBV28 and TRBJ1-2; the D gene is possibly TRBD1 (5 bases). Trimming took 2 bases from V and 4 from J, leaving 14 bases between them. The CDR3 runs to 15 residues. CDR1 is MDHEN and CDR2 is SYDVKM in the germline V gene. The CDR3 spells CASSLGGGRGYGYTF. CDR3 nucleotide sequence: TGTGCCAGCAGTTTAGGCGGGGGAAGAGGCTATGGCTACACCTTC.

V usage is TRBV2 and J usage is TRBJ1-1; D might be TRBD1 (5 bases). Germline assignment: CDR1 SNHLY and CDR2 FYNNEI. CDR3 length: 15 amino acids. V lost 1 base to trimming and J lost 5 bases, with 14 bases between them. The CDR3 reads CASSEGRLGGTEAFF. CDR3 sequence (DNA): TGTGCCAGCAGTGAAGGTAGACTTGGGGGGACTGAAGCTTTCTTT.

DNA for the CDR3: TGTGCCAGCACTAACAGCCGAATCTCTGGGGCCAACGTCCTGACTTTC. Translation: CASTNSRISGANVLTF. This chain links TRBV13 with TRBJ2-6; no clear D gene. V lost 7 bases to trimming and J lost 0 bases, with 13 bases between them. The CDR3 spans 16 residues. CDR1 and CDR2 from the germline V gene are PRHDT and FYEKMQ (reference sequence).

The chain employs TRBV28 and TRBJ2-7; D possibly corresponds to TRBD2 (6 bases). Germline lookup yields CDR1 MDHEN and CDR2 SYDVKM. The CDR3 has 12 residues. The CDR3 DNA reads as TGTGAGTCGAGGGGACTGCCCTACGAGCAGTACTTC. It yields the protein CESRGLPYEQYF.

V is TRBV7-2 and J is TRBJ2-1; 7 bases map to TRBD1. The trim removed 5 bases at V and 5 bases at J, leaving 3 bases unmatched. This CDR3 contains 13 residues. Looked up from germline, CDR1 is SGHTA and CDR2 is FQGNSA. The CDR3 protein is CASSTRGNNEQFF. The CDR3 DNA reads TGTGCCAGCAGCACCAGGGGGAACAATGAGCAGTTCTTC. Together with reference TRBV7-2 and TRBJ2-1, the CDR3 gives the full variable domain: GAGVSQSPSNKVTEKGKDVELRCDPISGHTALYWYRQSLGQGLEFLIYFQGNSAPDKSGLPSDRFSAERTGGSVSTLTIQRTQQEDSAVYLCASSTRGNNEQFFGPGTRLTVL.

The chain is built from TRBV4-3 and TRBJ2-5; perhaps TRBD1 as D (5 bases). Gene TRBJ2-7 matches the end of the DNA better, so the J call may be wrong. CDR1 and CDR2 from the germline V gene are LGHNA and YSLEER. This CDR3 has 15 amino acids. The CDR3 sequence is CASSQAPQGSYEQYF. CDR3 DNA sequence: TGCGCCAGCAGCCAAGCACCGCAGGGATCCTACGAGCAGTACTTC.

A word on this clone: One junction end disagrees with the germline gene, perhaps due to a read error. The chain joins TRBV9 to TRBJ2-2; 9 nucleotides align to TRBD1. Germline-derived CDR1 and CDR2 are SGDLS and YYNGEE. This CDR3 region has 15 residues. The CDR3 coding sequence is TGTGCCAGCAGCGAACAGGGGGCGAATACCGGGGAGCTGTTTTTT. Residues: CASSEQGANTGELFF. The variable domain in full, completed from reference TRBV9 and TRBJ2-2, reads DSGVTQTPKHLITATGQRVTLRCSPRSGDLSVYWYQQSLDQGLQFLIQYYNGEERAKGNILERFSAQQFPDLHSELNLSSLELGDSALYFCASSEQGANTGELFFGEGSRLTVL.

V usage is TRBV7-8 and J usage is TRBJ1-4, with 7 bases fitting TRBD1. With V trimmed by 5 bases and J by 0 bases, 6 bases remained unmatched. This CDR3 spans 16 amino acids. CDR1 is SGHVS and CDR2 is FQNEAQ in the germline V gene. CDR3 amino acids: CASSLLGGATNEKLFF. The DNA for the CDR3 is TGTGCCAGCAGCCTGTTAGGGGGCGCAACTAATGAAAAACTGTTTTTT. Full variable domain (remainder filled in from reference TRBV7-8 and TRBJ1-4): GAGVSQSPRYKVAKRGQDVALRCDPISGHVSLFWYQQALGQGPEFLTYFQNEAQLDKSGLPSDRFFAERPEGSVSTLKIQRTQQEDSAVYLCASSLLGGATNEKLFFGSGTQLSVL.

This clone was found a few times. The chain joins TRBV4-3 to TRBJ2-3; D is undetermined. This CDR3 region has 14 residues. CDR1 and CDR2 from the germline V gene are LGHNA and YSLEER. V was cut by 4 bases and J by 4 bases, with 12 bases left in between. The CDR3, as DNA: TGCGCCAGCAGCCCAGGAGACTGGGCAGATACGCAGTATTTT. Its protein product is CASSPGDWADTQYF.

This chain uses TRBV2 with TRBJ2-7; no clear D. The germline CDR1 and CDR2 sequences are SNHLY and FYNNEI. This CDR3 contains 12 residues. V dropped 7 bases and J dropped 3 bases, with 10 bases sitting between them. As DNA, the CDR3 is TGTGCCAGCACCTTCAATAGCTACGAGCAGTACGTC. Its translation: CASTFNSYEQYV.

In this sample, this clone turned up once. The chain is built from TRBV18 and TRBJ1-1, with D unclear. V was trimmed by 5 bases and J by 1 base, leaving 8 bases between them. There are 13 residues in the CDR3. CDR1 is KGHSH, CDR2 LQKENI, per germline. The chain's CDR3 is CASSDGPNTEAFF. The CDR3, as DNA: TGTGCCAGCTCAGATGGGCCGAACACTGAAGCTTTCTTT.

The J gene is TRBJ2-7, the V gene TRBV15; D gene uncertain. The CDR3 is made up of 13 amino acids. The germline gives CDR1 LNHNV, CDR2 YYDKDF (reference sequence). V lost 1 base and J 6 bases, leaving 10 bases between the germline ends. The CDR3 protein is CATSRATYSEQYV. CDR3 coding DNA: TGTGCCACCAGCAGAGCTACCTACTCCGAGCAGTACGTC.

This chain links TRBV27 with TRBJ1-2; 11 bases align to TRBD1. The germline V gene encodes CDR1 MNHEY and CDR2 SMNVEV (reference sequence). V shed 7 bases, J shed 7 bases, and the junction held 8 bases outside the gene matches. This CDR3 is 14 amino acids long. The CDR3 here is CASTADRGPGGYTF. The CDR3 coding sequence is TGTGCCAGCACCGCGGACAGGGGGCCCGGTGGCTACACCTTC.

This sequence joins TRBV5-1 and TRBJ1-2; D is ambiguous. V lost 0 bases, J lost 11 bases, and 14 bases lay in between. This CDR3 is 13 amino acids long. The germline CDR1 and CDR2 sequences are SGHRS and YFSETQ. The CDR3 DNA reads TGCGCCAGCAGCTTGGCGGACCCTCCTAGGTACACCTTC. Translation: CASSLADPPRYTF.

This sequence joins TRBV27 and TRBJ2-5; 7 nucleotides align to TRBD1. Judging by the DNA end, TRBJ2-7 fits better; the J call may be wrong. The CDR3 contains 13 residues. Germline V gene sequence: CDR1 MNHEY, CDR2 SMNVEV (reference sequence). Here the CDR3 DNA reads TGTGCCAGCAGCCCACTGGACAGGAACGAGCAGTACTTC. It is translated as CASSPLDRNEQYF.

CDR3 amino acids: CASSPPNTEAFF. The CDR3 DNA sequence: TGTGCCAGCAGTCCTCCCAACACTGAAGCTTTCTTT. The rearrangement joins TRBV6-6 to TRBJ1-1; D gene uncertain. Germline V gives CDR1 MNHNY, CDR2 SVGAGI (reference sequence). The V end was cut by 5 bases, the J end by 2 bases, with 6 bases between. The CDR3 has 12 residues.